This TCR beta chain came from a study of blood T cell repertoires in COVID-19. On the study more broadly: The origin of the acute and convalescent COVID-19 samples was the United States, Italy and Spain. PBMCs, B-cell-depleted T cells, or T cells provided the cDNA or gDNA that made up the material.

V was pared by 8 bases and J by 0 bases, with 11 bases between. Looked up from germline, CDR1 is LNHDA and CDR2 is SQIVND (reference sequence). The CDR3 runs 14 residues. The authors' processing: Estimation of nucleated cell counts relied on the amplification of reference gene primers. Libraries were prepared by immunoSEQ multiplex PCR; TCRdb keeps only in-frame clonotypes and omits some of them. V, J and clone size are those of that table, while D and trimming were read from the DNA. Found here are tens of thousands of clones, approximately 89% of them singletons; the top ten hold approximately 15%.

The sample consisted of peripheral blood. V and J are TRBV19 and TRBJ1-3; no definite D call. The sequence was obtained from a human donor in a cohort sampled during active COVID-19. The CDR3 loop is CASQSGSSGNTIYF. DNA of the CDR3: TGTGCCAGTCAATCTGGGAGCTCTGGAAACACCATATATTTT.